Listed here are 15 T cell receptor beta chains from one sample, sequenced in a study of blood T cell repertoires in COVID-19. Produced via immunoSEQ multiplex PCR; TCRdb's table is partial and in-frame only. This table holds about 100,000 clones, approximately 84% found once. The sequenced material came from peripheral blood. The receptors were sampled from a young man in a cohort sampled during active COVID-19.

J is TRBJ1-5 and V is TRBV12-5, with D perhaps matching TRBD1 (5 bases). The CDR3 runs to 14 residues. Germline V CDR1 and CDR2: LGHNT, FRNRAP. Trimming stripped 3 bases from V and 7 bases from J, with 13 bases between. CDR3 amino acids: CASGLVPGNQPQHF. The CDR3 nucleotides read TGTGCTAGTGGTTTAGTTCCAGGGAACCAGCCCCAGCATTTT. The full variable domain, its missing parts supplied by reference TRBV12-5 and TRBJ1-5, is DARVTQTPRHKVTEMGQEVTMRCQPILGHNTVFWYRQTMMQGLELLAYFRNRAPLDDSGMPKDRFSAEMPDATLATLKIQPSEPRDSAVYFCASGLVPGNQPQHFGDGTRLSIL.

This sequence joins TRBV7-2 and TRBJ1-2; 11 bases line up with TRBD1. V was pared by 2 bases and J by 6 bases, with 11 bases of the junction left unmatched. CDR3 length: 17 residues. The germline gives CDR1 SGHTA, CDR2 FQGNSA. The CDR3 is CASSLTDRGQGVDGYTF. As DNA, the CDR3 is TGTGCCAGCAGCTTAACCGACCGGGGACAGGGGGTCGATGGCTACACCTTC.

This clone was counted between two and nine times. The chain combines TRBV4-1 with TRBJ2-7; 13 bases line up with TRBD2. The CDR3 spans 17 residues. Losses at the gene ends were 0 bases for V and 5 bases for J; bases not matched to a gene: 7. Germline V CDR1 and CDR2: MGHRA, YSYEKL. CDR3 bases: TGCGCCAGCAGCCAAGAACGGACTAGCGGGGGCCAGAACGAGCAGTACTTC. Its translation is CASSQERTSGGQNEQYF.

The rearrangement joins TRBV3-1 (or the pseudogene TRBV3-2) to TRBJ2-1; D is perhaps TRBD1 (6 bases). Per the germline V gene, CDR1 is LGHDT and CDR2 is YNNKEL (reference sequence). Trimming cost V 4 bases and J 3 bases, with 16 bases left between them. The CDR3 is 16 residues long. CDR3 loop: CASSPLQGTFYNEQFF. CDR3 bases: TGTGCCAGCAGCCCACTCCAGGGGACATTCTACAATGAGCAGTTCTTC.

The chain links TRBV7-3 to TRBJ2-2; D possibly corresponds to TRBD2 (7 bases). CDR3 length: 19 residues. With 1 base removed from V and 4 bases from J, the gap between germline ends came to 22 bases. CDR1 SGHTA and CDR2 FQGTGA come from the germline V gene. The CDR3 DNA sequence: TGTGCCAGCAGCTTAATCCGTTATTGGGGGGGCGCCGGCACCGGGGAGCTGTTTTTT. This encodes CASSLIRYWGGAGTGELFF.

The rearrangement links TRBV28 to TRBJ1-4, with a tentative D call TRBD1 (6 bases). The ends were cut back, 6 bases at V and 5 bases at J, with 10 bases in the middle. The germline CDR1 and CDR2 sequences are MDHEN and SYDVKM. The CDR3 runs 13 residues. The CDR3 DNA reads TGTGCCAGCAGGACAGGTTCCAATGAAAAACTGTTTTTT. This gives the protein CASRTGSNEKLFF.

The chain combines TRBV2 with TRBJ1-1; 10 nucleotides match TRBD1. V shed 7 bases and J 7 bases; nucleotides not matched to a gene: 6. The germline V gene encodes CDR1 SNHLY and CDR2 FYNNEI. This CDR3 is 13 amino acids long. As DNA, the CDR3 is TGTGCCAGCAATGACAGGGGGCTGGGTGAAGCTTTCTTT. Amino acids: CASNDRGLGEAFF. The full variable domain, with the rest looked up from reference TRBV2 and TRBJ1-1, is EPEVTQTPSHQVTQMGQEVILRCVPISNHLYFYWYRQILGQKVEFLVSFYNNEISEKSEIFDDQFSVERPDGSNFTLKIRSTKLEDSAMYFCASNDRGLGEAFFGQGTRLTVV.

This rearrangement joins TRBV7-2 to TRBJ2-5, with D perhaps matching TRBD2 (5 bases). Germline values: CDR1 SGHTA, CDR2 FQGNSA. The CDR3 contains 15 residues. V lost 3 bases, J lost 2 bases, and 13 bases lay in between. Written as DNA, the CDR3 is TGTGCCAGCAGCTTCTTTGGAGCGGATCAAGAGACCCAGTACTTC. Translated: CASSFFGADQETQYF.

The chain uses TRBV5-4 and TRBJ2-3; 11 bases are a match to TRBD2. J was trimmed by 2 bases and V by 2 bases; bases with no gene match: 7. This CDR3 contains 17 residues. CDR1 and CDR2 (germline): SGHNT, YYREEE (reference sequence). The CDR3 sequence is CASSLRLAGGYTDTQYF. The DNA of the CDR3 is TGTGCCAGCAGCTTACGGCTAGCGGGGGGATACACAGATACGCAGTATTTT.

CDR3: CASRPRGGWGYTF. The CDR3 DNA reads as TGTGCCAGCAGACCTAGGGGAGGCTGGGGCTACACCTTC. The rearrangement links TRBV3-1 (or the pseudogene TRBV3-2) to TRBJ1-2, with D possibly matching TRBD1 (5 bases). CDR3 length: 13 residues. V gave up 6 bases and J gave up 8 bases, with 16 bases separating them. CDR1 and CDR2 (germline): LGHDT, YNNKEL (reference sequence).

In nucleotides, the CDR3 is TGTGCCAGCAGGCAGAGGTCGGCCGAAAAACTGTTTTTT. It encodes CASRQRSAEKLFF. The rearrangement uses TRBV27 and TRBJ1-4; D is undetermined. The CDR3 covers 13 residues. The germline CDR1 and CDR2 sequences are MNHEY and SMNVEV (reference sequence). The germline V and J ends were trimmed by 6 bases and 8 bases, with 13 bases remaining between them.

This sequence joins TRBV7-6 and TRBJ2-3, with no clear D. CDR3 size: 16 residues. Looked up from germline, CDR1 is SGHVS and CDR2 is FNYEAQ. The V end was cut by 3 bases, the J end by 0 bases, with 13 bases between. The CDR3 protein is CASSLIAPTSTDTQYF. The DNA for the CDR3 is TGTGCCAGCAGCTTGATTGCCCCAACTAGCACAGATACGCAGTATTTT.

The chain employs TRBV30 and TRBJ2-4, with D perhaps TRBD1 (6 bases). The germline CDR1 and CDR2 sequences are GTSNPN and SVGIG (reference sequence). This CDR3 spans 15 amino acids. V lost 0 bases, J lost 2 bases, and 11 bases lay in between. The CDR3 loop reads CAWSVGAWTKNIQYF. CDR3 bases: TGTGCCTGGAGTGTGGGGGCTTGGACCAAAAACATTCAGTACTTC.

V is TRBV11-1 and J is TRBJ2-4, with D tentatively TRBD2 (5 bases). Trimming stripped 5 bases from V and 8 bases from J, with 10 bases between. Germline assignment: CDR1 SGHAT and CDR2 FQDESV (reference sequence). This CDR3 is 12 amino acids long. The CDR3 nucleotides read TGTGCCAGCAGCCTCTCCGGGGACATTCAGTACTTC. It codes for CASSLSGDIQYF.

The CDR3 sequence: CAINTGLAANTGELFF. The DNA for the CDR3 is TGTGCCATCAACACGGGACTAGCGGCGAACACCGGGGAGCTGTTTTTT. The chain is built from TRBV10-3 and TRBJ2-2; 11 bases fit TRBD2. V lost 7 bases and J lost 0; bases outside the gene matches: 4. The length of the CDR3 is 16 residues. Germline V gene lookup returns CDR1 ENHRY and CDR2 SYGVKD.